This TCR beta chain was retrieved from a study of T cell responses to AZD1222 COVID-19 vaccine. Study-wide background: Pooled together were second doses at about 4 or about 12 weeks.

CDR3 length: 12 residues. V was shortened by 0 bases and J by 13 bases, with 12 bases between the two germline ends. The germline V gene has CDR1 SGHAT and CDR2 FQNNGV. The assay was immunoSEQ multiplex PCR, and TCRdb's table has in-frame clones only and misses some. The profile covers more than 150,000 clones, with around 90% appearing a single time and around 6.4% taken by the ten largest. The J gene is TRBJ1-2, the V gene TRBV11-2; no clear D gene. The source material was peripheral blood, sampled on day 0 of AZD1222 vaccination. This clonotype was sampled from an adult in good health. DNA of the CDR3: TGTGCCAGCAGCTTAGATATAGGCATAACCACCTTC. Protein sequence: CASSLDIGITTF. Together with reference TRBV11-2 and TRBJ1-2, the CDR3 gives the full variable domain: EAGVAQSPRYKIIEKRQSVAFWCNPISGHATLYWYQQILGQGPKLLIQFQNNGVVDDSQLPKDRFSAERLKGVDSTLKIQPAKLEDSAVYLCASSLDIGITTFGSGTRLTVV.